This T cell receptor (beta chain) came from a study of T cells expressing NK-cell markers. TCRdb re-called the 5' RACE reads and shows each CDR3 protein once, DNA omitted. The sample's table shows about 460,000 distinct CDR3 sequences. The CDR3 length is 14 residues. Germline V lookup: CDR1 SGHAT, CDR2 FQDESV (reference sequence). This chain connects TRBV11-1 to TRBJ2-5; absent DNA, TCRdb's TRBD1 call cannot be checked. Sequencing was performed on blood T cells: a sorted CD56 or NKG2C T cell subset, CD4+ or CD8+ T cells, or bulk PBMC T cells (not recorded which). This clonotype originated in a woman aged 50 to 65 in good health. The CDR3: CASGDRKIQETQYF.